This T cell receptor (beta chain) was documented in a study of identical twins. This clonotype turned up a few times. The germline CDR1 and CDR2 sequences are DFQATT and SNEGSKA (reference sequence). V shed 6 bases, J shed 3 bases, and the junction held 11 bases outside the gene matches. The CDR3 spans 14 residues. TCRdb itself ran the 5' RACE reads through MiXCR, one entry per CDR3 protein. The profile shows about 790,000 distinct CDR3 sequences, about 20% of them singletons. The sample was also reused in another study, on T cells expressing NK-cell markers. That report notes: From sorted CD3+CD56+NKG2C+, CD3+CD56+NKG2C- and CD3+CD56-NKG2C+ T cells came the TCR beta repertoires. These clonotypes, the leaders elsewhere, also led the CD3+CD56-NKG2C+ fraction in four donors.

V and J are TRBV20-1 and TRBJ2-7; TRBD2 matches at 7 bases. Sequenced material: PBMCs. The receptor was isolated from a woman in her late teens or twenties in good health. CDR3 region: CSAATSARLYEQYF. In nucleotides, the CDR3 is TGCAGTGCCGCCACTAGCGCCAGACTCTACGAGCAGTACTTC.